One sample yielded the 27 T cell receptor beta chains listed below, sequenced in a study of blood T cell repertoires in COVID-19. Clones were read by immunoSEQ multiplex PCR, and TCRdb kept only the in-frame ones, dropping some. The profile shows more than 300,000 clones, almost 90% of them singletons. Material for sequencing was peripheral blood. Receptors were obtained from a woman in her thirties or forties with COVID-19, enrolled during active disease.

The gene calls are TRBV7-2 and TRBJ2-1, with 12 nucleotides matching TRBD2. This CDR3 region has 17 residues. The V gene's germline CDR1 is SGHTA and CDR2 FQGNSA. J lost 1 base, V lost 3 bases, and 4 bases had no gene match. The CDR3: CASSFILAGGSYNEQFF. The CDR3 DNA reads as TGTGCCAGCAGCTTTATACTAGCGGGAGGTTCCTACAATGAGCAGTTCTTC. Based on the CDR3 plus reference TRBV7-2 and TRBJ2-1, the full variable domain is GAGVSQSPSNKVTEKGKDVELRCDPISGHTALYWYRQSLGQGLEFLIYFQGNSAPDKSGLPSDRFSAERTGGSVSTLTIQRTQQEDSAVYLCASSFILAGGSYNEQFFGPGTRLTVL.

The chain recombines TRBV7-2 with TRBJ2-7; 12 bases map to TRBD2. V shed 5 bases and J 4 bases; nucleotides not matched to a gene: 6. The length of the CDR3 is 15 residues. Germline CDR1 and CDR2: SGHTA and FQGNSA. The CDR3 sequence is CASSARLAGEYEQYF. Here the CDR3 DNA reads TGTGCCAGCAGCGCCCGACTAGCGGGAGAATACGAGCAGTACTTC.

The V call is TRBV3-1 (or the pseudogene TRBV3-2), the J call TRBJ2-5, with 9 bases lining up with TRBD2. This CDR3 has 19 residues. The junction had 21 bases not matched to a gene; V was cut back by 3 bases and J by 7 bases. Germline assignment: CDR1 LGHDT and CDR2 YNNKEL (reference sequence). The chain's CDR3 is CASSHRRRGGAAVSVTQYF. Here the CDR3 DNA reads TGTGCCAGCAGCCATAGAAGGCGGGGGGGGGCCGCTGTCAGTGTGACCCAGTACTTC.

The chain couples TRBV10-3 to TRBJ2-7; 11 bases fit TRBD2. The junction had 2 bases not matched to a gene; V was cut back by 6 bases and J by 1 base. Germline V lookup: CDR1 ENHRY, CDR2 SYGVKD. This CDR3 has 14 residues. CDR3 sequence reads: CAIRGLAESYEQYF. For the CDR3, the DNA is TGTGCCATCAGGGGACTAGCGGAGTCCTACGAGCAGTACTTC.

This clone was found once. The CDR3: CASSIGAGGYNEQFF. The DNA of the CDR3 is TGTGCCAGTAGTATAGGAGCGGGGGGGTACAATGAGCAGTTCTTC. The chain uses TRBV19 and TRBJ2-1; 10 bases agree with TRBD2. This CDR3 is built from 15 residues. The V gene's germline CDR1 is LNHDA and CDR2 SQIVND (reference sequence). Germline trimming cut 1 base from V and 4 bases from J; bases unmatched to any gene: 1.

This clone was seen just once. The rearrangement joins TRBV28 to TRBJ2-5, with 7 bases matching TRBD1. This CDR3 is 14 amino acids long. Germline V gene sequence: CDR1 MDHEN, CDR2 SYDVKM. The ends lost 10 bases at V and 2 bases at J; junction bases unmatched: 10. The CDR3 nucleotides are TGTGCCACCCGAGGGACAGTGGCGCAAGAGACCCAGTACTTC. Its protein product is CATRGTVAQETQYF.

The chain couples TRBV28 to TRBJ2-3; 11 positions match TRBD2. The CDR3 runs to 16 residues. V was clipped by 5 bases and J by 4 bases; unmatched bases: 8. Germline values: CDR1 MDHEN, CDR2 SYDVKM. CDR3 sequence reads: CASSLTSGGNSDTQYF. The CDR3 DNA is TGTGCCAGCAGTCTAACTAGCGGGGGAAACTCAGATACGCAGTATTTT. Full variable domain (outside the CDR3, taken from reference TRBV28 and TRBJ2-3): DVKVTQSSRYLVKRTGEKVFLECVQDMDHENMFWYRQDPGLGLRLIYFSYDVKMKEKGDIPEGYSVSREKKERFSLILESASTNQTSMYLCASSLTSGGNSDTQYFGPGTRLTVL.

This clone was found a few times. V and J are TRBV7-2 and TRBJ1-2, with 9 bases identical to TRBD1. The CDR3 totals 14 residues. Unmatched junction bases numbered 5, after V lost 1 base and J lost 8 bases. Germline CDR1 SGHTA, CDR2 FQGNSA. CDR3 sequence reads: CASSLGGDRVGYTF. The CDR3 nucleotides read TGTGCCAGCAGCTTAGGAGGGGACAGGGTAGGCTACACCTTC.

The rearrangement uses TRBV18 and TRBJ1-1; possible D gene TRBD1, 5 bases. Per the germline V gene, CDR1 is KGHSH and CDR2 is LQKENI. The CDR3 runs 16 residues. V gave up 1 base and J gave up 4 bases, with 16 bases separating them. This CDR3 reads CASSPRAQGKGTEAFF. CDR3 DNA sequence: TGTGCCAGCTCACCACGAGCCCAGGGCAAGGGCACTGAAGCTTTCTTT. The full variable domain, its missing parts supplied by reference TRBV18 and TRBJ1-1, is NAGVMQNPRHLVRRRGQEARLRCSPMKGHSHVYWYRQLPEEGLKFMVYLQKENIIDESGMPKERFSAEFPKEGPSILRIQQVVRGDSAAYFCASSPRAQGKGTEAFFGQGTRLTVV.

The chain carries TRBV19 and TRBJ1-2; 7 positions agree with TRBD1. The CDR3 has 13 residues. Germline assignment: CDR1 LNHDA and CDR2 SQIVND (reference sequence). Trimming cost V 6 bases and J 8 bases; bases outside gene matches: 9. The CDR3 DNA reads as TGTGCCAGTAGGCCTAAGGGGGCGCGAGGCTACACCTTC. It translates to CASRPKGARGYTF.

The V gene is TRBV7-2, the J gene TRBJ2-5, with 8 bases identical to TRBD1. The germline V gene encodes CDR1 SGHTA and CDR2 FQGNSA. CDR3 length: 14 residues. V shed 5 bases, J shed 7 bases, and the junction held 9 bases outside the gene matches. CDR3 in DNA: TGTGCCAGCAGCCCGCGACAGGGGCTGGGGACCCAGTACTTC. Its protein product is CASSPRQGLGTQYF.

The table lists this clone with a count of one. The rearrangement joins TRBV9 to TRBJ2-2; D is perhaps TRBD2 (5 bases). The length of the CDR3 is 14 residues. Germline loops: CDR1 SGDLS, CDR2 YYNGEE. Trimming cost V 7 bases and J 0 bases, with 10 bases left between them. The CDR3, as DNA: TGTGCCAGCCAAGGAGGCGCGAACACCGGGGAGCTGTTTTTT. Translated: CASQGGANTGELFF.

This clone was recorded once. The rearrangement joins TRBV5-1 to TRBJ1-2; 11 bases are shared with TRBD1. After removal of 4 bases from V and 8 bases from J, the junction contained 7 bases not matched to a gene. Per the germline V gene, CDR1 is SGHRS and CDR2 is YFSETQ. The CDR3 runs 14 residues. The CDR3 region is CASSHGQGAGGYTF. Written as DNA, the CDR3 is TGCGCCAGCAGCCATGGACAGGGGGCCGGAGGCTACACCTTC.

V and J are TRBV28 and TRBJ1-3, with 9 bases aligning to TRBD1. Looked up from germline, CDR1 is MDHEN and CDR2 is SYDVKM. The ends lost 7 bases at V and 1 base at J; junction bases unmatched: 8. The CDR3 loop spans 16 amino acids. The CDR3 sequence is CASNRQGDRSGNTIYF. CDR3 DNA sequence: TGTGCCAGCAATCGACAGGGGGATAGATCTGGAAACACCATATATTTT. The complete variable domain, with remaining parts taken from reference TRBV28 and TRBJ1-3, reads DVKVTQSSRYLVKRTGEKVFLECVQDMDHENMFWYRQDPGLGLRLIYFSYDVKMKEKGDIPEGYSVSREKKERFSLILESASTNQTSMYLCASNRQGDRSGNTIYFGEGSWLTVV.

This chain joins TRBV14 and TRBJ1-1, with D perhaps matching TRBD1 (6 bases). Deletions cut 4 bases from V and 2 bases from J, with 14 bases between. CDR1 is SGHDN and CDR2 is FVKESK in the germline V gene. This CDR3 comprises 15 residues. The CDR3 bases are TGTGCCAGCAGCCGGGACATACTGGGAAACACTGAAGCTTTCTTT. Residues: CASSRDILGNTEAFF.

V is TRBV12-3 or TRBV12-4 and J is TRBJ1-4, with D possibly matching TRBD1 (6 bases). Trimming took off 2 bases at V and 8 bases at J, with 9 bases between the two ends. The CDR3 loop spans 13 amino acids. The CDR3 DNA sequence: TGTGCCAGCAGTTTATACAGGGTCGAAAAACTGTTTTTT. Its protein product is CASSLYRVEKLFF.

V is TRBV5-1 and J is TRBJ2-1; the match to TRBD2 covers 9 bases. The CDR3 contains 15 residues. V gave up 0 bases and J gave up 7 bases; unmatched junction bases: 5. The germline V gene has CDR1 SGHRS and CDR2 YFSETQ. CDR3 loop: CASSLGASGINEQFF. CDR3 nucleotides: TGCGCCAGCAGCTTGGGGGCTAGCGGGATAAATGAGCAGTTCTTC. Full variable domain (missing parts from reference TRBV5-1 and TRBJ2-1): KAGVTQTPRYLIKTRGQQVTLSCSPISGHRSVSWYQQTPGQGLQFLFEYFSETQRNKGNFPGRFSGRQFSNSRSEMNVSTLELGDSALYLCASSLGASGINEQFFGPGTRLTVL.

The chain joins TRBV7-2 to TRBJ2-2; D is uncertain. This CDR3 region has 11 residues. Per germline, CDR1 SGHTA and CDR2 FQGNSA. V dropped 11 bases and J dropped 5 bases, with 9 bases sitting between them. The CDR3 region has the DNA TGTGCCCAGTCTGTGACCGGGGAGCTGTTTTTT. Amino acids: CAQSVTGELFF.

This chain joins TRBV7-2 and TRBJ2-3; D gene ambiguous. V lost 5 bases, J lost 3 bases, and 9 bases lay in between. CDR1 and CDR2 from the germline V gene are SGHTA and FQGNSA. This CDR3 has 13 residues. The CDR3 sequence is CASSPVWTDTQYF. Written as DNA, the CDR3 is TGTGCCAGCAGCCCGGTTTGGACAGATACGCAGTATTTT.

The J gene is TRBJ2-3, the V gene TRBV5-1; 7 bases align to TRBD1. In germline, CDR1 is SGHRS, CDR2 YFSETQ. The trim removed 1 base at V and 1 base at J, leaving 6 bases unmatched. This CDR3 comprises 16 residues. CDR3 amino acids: CASSLRGGSGTDTQYF. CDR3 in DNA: TGCGCCAGCAGCTTGCGAGGGGGCTCGGGCACAGATACGCAGTATTTT.

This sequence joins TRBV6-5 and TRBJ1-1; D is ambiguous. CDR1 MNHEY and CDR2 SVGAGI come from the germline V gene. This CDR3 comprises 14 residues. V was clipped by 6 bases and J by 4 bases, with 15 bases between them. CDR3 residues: CASSADIDGTEAFF. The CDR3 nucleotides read TGTGCCAGCAGCGCCGACATTGACGGCACTGAAGCTTTCTTT.

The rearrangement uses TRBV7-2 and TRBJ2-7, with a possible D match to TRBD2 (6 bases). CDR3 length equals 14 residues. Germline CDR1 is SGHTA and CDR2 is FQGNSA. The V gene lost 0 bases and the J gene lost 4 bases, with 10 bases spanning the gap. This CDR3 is CASSLALGGYEQYF. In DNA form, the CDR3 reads TGTGCCAGCAGCTTAGCGTTGGGGGGTTACGAGCAGTACTTC.

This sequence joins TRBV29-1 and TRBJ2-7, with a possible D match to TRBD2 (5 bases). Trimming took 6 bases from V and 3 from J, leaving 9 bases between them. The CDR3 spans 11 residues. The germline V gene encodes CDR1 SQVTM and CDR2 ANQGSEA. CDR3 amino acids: CSVLGSYEQYF. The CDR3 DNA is TGCAGCGTCCTGGGGAGCTACGAGCAGTACTTC.

CDR3: CASSLRRDRGLRPGGYTF. The CDR3 DNA reads as TGTGCCAGCAGCTTACGCCGGGACAGGGGCCTTCGGCCGGGTGGCTACACCTTC. The chain is built from TRBV7-8 and TRBJ1-2, with 10 bases lining up with TRBD1. Germline CDR1 SGHVS, CDR2 FQNEAQ. The CDR3 has 18 residues. V trimming: 2 bases; J trimming: 7 bases; junction bases outside the gene matches: 16.

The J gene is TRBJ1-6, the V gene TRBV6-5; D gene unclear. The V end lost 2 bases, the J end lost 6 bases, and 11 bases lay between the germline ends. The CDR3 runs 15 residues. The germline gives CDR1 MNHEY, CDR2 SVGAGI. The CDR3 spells CASSYTSVINSPLHF. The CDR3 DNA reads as TGTGCCAGCAGTTACACATCAGTGATTAATTCACCCCTCCACTTT.

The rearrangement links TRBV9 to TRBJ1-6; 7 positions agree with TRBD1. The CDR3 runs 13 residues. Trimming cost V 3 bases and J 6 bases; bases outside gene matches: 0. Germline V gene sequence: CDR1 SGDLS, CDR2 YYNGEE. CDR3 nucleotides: TGTGCCAGCAGCGGGGACAGTAATTCACCCCTCCACTTT. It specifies CASSGDSNSPLHF.

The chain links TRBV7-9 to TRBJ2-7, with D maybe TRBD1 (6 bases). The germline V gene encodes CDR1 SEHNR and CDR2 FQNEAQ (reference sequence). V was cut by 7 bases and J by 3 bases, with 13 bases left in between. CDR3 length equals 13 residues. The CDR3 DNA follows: TGTGCCAGCACCGTAGGACAGTACTACGAGCAGTACTTC. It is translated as CASTVGQYYEQYF.